The T cell receptor (beta chain) under discussion was sequenced for a study of T cell repertoires in cytomegalovirus infection. Study-wide background: Indications came from public TCR beta signatures; they pointed to CMV infection and to a matching HLA type. Notes on the study in general: CMV-specific TCR beta clonotypes restricted by HLA-C were the ones dominating the ex vivo response.

Germline values: CDR1 SGHRS, CDR2 YFSETQ. V gave up 0 bases and J gave up 1 base, with 10 bases separating them. The CDR3 consists of 15 residues. Comments on this clonotype: As yet, its antigen is unknown.

TCRdb recomputed calls from the reads with MiXCR, one row per CDR3 protein. The sample carries about 230,000 distinct CDR3 sequences, 20% to 25% recorded once. This clonotype was obtained from a human donor in good health (CMV status not recorded). Some clones in this sample may be carry-over from other donors' samples. This chain uses TRBV5-1 with TRBJ1-1; D uncertain. The sequenced sample consisted of CD8+ T cells from PBMCs. CDR3 DNA: TGCGCCAGCAGCTTGGTCGGGGTTAGGAACACTGAAGCTTTCTTT. Its translation: CASSLVGVRNTEAFF.